Sequencing of this T cell receptor beta chain was carried out in a study of cytomegalovirus exposure and HLA in healthy donors (dated by TCRdb to about 2017). Notes on the research overall: An earlier analysis of 587 of the donors reported roughly 300 Gb of sequence data and 117 million unique TCR beta sequences obtained from about 179 million T cells. Typing coverage varied by locus: roughly 629-640 donors for A, B, C, DRB1 and DQB1; approximately 500 for DQA1; around 610 for DPA1; some 470 for DPB1. An early release covering some 640 HLA-typed donors comprised roughly 300 gigabases of sequencing data and approximately 80 million unique TCR sequences. Donor age, sex, ethnicity and CMV serostatus were compiled together with the repertoire data. On average, around 240,000 unique TCR beta nucleotide sequences were sequenced per donor among a few hundred genotyped donors of the cohort, with 15% to 20% of those sequences being non-productive. The T cell repertoires of 666 subjects were profiled by immunosequencing and related to cytomegalovirus serostatus. Because of strong linkage in the cohort, roughly five DR-DQ haplotypes were treated as single units for association and clustering. An earlier analysis of fewer than 700 of the donors applied high-throughput TCR beta sequencing to assess whether each TCR beta V gene segment acted as functional or pseudogenic. High-throughput TCR immunosequencing, statistical association of individual TCRs with disease status, and machine learning were combined to predict cytomegalovirus infection status. A later analysis re-examined previously published TCR beta repertoires from around 670 donors and added high-resolution HLA genotyping to investigate patterns of TCR occurrence. Every discovery cohort repertoire had been produced on one sequencing platform. A later genetic analysis used genome-wide SNP genotypes for about three fifths of the 666 donors, treating that subset as a discovery cohort. The study aimed to test whether signatures of past pathogen exposure could be identified by cataloging public T cell receptors. The genetic ancestry cluster associated with self-reported Caucasian donors included 81% of the 398 genotyped donors. The later analysis used no new phenotypic data to find candidate immune exposures, relying instead on TCR beta sequences and their occurrence across donors. Along with the approximately 600-subject first cohort, a separate validation cohort of roughly 110 different subjects was used. HLA typing included class I and class II loci at four-digit resolution.

The CDR3 runs 16 amino acids, cysteine and phenylalanine included. Just the 48-base CDR3 DNA is kept, in frame starting at base 1. For this chain, trimming is 6 bases at the V end and 7 bases at the J end, and the number of junction bases without a gene match is 15. The germline V gene (reference sequence) supplies CDR1 MNHEY and CDR2 SMNVEV. In total, roughly 710 healthy bone marrow donors made up the cohort. At the time of sampling, every cohort member was nominally healthy, though immune exposures that went unrecorded were likely present. The donor was CMV seropositive and belonged to the group of more than 250 seropositive cohort members. A peripheral blood sample was collected from each donor, and TCR beta sequencing was performed on peripheral blood mononuclear cells. The Qiagen DNeasy Blood Extraction Kit was used to extract genomic DNA from the blood cell samples. Library preparation was by the immunoSEQ multiplex PCR assay. For the multiplex PCR, a mixture combining 60 forward primers for TCR Vbeta segments and 13 reverse primers for TCR Jbeta segments was used. The CDR3 region of rearranged TCR beta genes was amplified from genomic DNA by a multiplex PCR assay. The amplified TCR beta libraries were sequenced on the Illumina HiSeq System as 87-base-pair reads. The paper's processing steps were these. In a later analysis, around 80 million unique TCR beta chains were counted across the approximately 640 repertoires, and roughly 11 million of these chains were shared by at least two donors. A nearest-neighbor algorithm error-corrected the raw reads and collapsed the reads into unique sequences, merging closely related sequences to remove PCR and sequencing errors. V, D and J gene segments were assigned by aligning CDR3 sequences to IMGT reference sequences. For a sequence to be retained, a match of at least six nucleotides to both a V gene segment and a J gene segment was required. Rearrangements were called productive when the CDR3 lacked stop codons and stayed in frame with V and J; all others were non-productive. Following IMGT convention, CDR3 was defined as the stretch from the second conserved V-encoded cysteine to the conserved J-encoded phenylalanine. The earlier analysis of some 600 of the donors excluded sequences that lacked an unambiguous match to a single V gene segment. An earlier analysis of fewer than 750 of the donors called V segments functional above 56.7% productive rearrangements and segregating when the between-donor standard deviation exceeded 5%. A statistical classification framework was built to diagnose cytomegalovirus status from the catalog of TCR beta chain sequences. A later analysis assigned V and J genes by comparing TCR nucleotide sequences with IMGT/GENE-DB human TR gene sequences. Using the TCRdist pipeline, a later analysis assigned CDR3 sequences along with most-parsimonious VDJ recombination scenarios. In a later analysis, each TCR beta chain was defined by its CDR3 amino acid sequence together with its V-gene family, and reads lacking a unique V-gene family were excluded. To address suspected cross-contamination and a sequencing artifact, a later analysis removed some 620 highly shared, low-generation-probability nucleotide sequences. In a later analysis, a clonal expansion index was calculated for each public chain from normalized within-repertoire ranks of inferred template counts. In a later analysis, generation probabilities were computed using a VDJ recombination model fitted to out-of-frame rearrangements, and the results were checked against IGoR. In a later analysis, hypergeometric tests were used to score TCR-TCR, TCR-HLA and TCR-CMV co-occurrence, with a repertoire-size bias correction applied to TCR pairs. A later analysis estimated false discovery rates by permuting HLA or CMV assignments 20 times. In a later analysis, co-occurring TCRs were grouped using DBSCAN, and TCRdist sequence similarity was added for clustering within HLA-allele-positive subsets. Co-occurrence clustering excluded repertoires with fewer than 30,000 or more than 120,000 public chains, plus five with anomalous nucleotide sharing. The immuneACCESS repertoire file appears here via TCRdb, limited to in-frame rearrangements. These files lack a portion of the clones; in checked studies, under half of the deficit traces to unresolved V genes, and the cause of the others is not known. That table supplies the V and J calls and clone size; D and trimming were determined from the DNA. The sample table records more than 95,000 clones; roughly four fifths of these occur just once. The ten largest make up less than 15% of the sample.

Study-wide conclusions, independent of this receptor: The presence/absence analyses assumed that sequencing depth was roughly uniform across donors, and that assumption may not be true. Because HLA typing was missing for some donors at each locus, association tests included only the typed subset. V-gene and J-gene trimming of TCR beta chains was associated with a missense DCLRE1C variant in a later genetic analysis, and the association was replicated in an independent cohort. Cytomegalovirus status was reported to be diagnosed by the classifier with high specificity and sensitivity in both the original and validation cohorts. CMV serostatus was the only immune exposure information available for the cohort. Some IMGT-functional V segments, including TRBV6-2 and TRBV6-3, could not be distinguished by the 87-base-pair reads and were therefore excluded. Compared with the approximately 720-donor mean, donors in an Asian-associated ancestry cluster had fewer N-insertions in productive TCRs, according to a later genetic analysis. A later analysis found that HLA-associated TCR beta chains were more clonally expanded and had lower generation probabilities than equally common non-associated chains. The earlier analysis of 587 of the donors excluded over 15 rarely observed V segments, including chromosome 9 orphons, because counts were too low. Most CMV-associated TCR beta chains appeared to be HLA-restricted in a later analysis, and the HLA associations seemed to be driven largely by CMV exposure. At a false discovery rate of 0.05, a later analysis linked around 15,000 TCR beta sequences to specific HLA alleles. Broadly in line with IMGT annotations, most TCR beta V segments showed up in productive rearrangements about 87% or about 30% of the time in an earlier analysis of several hundred of the donors. In vitro tests confirmed that a few of the cytomegalovirus-associated TCR beta chains recognize cytomegalovirus antigens. Correlated functional status among segregating V segments might be attributable to linkage disequilibrium, but an unknown experimental factor could not be ruled out. The cohort was sequenced for TCR beta chains only, and without alpha or paired-chain data the features that could be detected were limited. Strong co-occurrence of HLA alleles, especially DR and DQ, made assigning TCR associations to individual alleles difficult. The sequencing pipeline was judged likely to have produced a cluster of highly shared sequence variants as a technical artifact. The study listed 164 TCR beta chains as associated with cytomegalovirus. While some public TCRs were present in many individuals, most TCR sequences turned up only very rarely across donors. According to the authors, the approach could potentially be generalized to other disease states and immunological phenotypes. In a later analysis, TCR association rates were found to vary across HLA loci, with the most associated TCRs seen for DRB1 alleles and the fewest for HLA-C alleles. A further reported finding was that TCR beta sequences accurately predicted the HLA-A and HLA-B alleles for most subjects in the first cohort. According to a later analysis, parvovirus B19, influenza, CMV and Epstein-Barr virus appeared linked to several top co-occurrence clusters.

On this clone itself: There is no known antigen for this receptor. It has no much larger one-base neighbor in the sample; base qualities were not kept.

The rearranged chain carries TRBV27 and TRBJ2-1; TRBD2 agrees with 7 junctional bases. The origin of this receptor is a woman aged 55-70 years in good health and CMV-seropositive. Specimen: PBMCs. Here the CDR3 is given as CASSLSGLGVSNEQFF. The nucleotide sequence is TGTGCCAGCAGCCTGAGCGGACTAGGGGTTTCGAATGAGCAGTTCTTC.